The clone carrying this TCR beta chain was counted ten times or more. Time point defined: after trial treatment. Treatment reported: LDRT plus nivolumab, ipilimumab, low-dose cyclophosphamide and aspirin (RACIN trial). Every donor was treated with nivolumab, ipilimumab, aspirin, low-dose cyclophosphamide and also low-dose radiotherapy. This sample was taken from a study of low-dose radiotherapy and immunotherapy resistance in tumors. Looking at the study overall: Participants in Cohort 2 were given 1 Gy per fraction every two weeks, for 13 Gy over 26 weeks. While receiving nivolumab 240 mg every two weeks, patients also received ipilimumab 1 mg/kg every six weeks, both intravenously.

This CDR3 comprises 16 residues. V dropped 3 bases and J dropped 11; count of bases not matched to a gene: 12. The germline CDR1 and CDR2 sequences are DFQATT and SNEGSKA (reference sequence). Priming of first-strand cDNA relied on TRAV- and TRBV-specific primers (covering alpha and beta chains). TCR amplification involved about 21 PCR cycles with a constant-region primer and V-primer adapter. TCRdb fed the reads into MiXCR, producing one record per CDR3 protein. The profile shows 65,000 to 95,000 distinct CDR3 sequences, over 15% of them singletons. Sequenced material: PBMCs, taken after low-dose radiotherapy plus immunotherapy. The receptor's source is a male donor with prostate cancer. The chain employs TRBV20-1 and TRBJ2-1; TRBD2 matches 14 bases. The CDR3, as DNA: TGCAGTGCTAGGCGAATGGGGGGACTAGCGGGAGTACAGCAGTTCTTC. Protein product: CSARRMGGLAGVQQFF.